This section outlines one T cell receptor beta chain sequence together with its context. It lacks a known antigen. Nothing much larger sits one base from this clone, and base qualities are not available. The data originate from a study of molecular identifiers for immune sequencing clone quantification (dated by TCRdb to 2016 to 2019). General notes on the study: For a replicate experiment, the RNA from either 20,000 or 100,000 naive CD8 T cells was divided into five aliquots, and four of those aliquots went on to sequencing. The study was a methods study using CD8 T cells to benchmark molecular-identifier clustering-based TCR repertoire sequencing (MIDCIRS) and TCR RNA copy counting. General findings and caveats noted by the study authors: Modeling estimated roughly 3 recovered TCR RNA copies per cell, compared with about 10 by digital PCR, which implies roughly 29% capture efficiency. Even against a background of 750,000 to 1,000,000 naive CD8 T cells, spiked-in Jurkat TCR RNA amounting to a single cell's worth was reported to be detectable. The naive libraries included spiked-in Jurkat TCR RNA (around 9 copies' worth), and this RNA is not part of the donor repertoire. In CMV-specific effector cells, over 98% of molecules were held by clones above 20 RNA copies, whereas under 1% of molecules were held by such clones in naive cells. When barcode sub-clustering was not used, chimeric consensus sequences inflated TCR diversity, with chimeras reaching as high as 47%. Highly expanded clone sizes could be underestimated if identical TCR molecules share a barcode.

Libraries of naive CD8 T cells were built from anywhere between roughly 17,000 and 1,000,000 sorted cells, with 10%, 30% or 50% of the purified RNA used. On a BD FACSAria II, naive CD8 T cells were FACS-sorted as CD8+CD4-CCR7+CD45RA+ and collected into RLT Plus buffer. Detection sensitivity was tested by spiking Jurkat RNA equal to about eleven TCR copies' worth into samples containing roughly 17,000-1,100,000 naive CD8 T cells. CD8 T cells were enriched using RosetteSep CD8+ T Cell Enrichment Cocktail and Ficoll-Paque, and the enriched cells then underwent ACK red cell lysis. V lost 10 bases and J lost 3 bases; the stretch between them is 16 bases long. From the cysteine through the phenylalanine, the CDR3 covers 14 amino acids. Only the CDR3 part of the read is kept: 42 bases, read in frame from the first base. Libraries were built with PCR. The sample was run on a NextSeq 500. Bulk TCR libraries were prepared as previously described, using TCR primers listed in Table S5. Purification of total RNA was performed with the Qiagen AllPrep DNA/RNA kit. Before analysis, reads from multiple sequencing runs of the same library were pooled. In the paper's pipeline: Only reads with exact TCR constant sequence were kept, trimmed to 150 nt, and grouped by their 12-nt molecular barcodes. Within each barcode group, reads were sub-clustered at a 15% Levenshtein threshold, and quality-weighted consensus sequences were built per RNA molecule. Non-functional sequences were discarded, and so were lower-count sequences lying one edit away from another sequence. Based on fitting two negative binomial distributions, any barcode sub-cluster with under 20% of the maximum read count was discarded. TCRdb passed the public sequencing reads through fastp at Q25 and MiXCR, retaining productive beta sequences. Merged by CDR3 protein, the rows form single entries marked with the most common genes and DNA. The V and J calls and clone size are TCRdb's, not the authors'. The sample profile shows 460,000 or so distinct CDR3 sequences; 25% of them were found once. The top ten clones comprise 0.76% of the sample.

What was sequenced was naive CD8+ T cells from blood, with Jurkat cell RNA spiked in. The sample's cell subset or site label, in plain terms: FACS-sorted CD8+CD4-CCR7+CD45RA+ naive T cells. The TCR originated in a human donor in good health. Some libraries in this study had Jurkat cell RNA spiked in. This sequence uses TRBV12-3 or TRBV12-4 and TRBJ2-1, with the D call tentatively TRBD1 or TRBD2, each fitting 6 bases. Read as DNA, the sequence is TGTGCCATCGGGAGACAGGTCTACTACAATGAGCAGTTCTTC. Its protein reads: CAIGRQVYYNEQFF.